This entry features one TCR beta chain sequence. Its antigen is undetermined. Profiling relied on immunoSEQ multiplex PCR, and the TCRdb table lists in-frame clones only, not all of them. The table lists roughly 53,000 clones, about 89% of them singletons, with 5% to 6.5% in the top ten. Germline loops: CDR1 SGHAT, CDR2 FQNNGV. This CDR3 region has 15 residues. V was trimmed by 6 bases and J by 4 bases, leaving 16 bases between them. This specimen belongs to a study of graft-versus-host responses after intestinal transplantation. The wider study: Tacrolimus plus steroids were given to all recipients for approximately 3 years, preceded by anti-thymocyte globulin induction. Study conclusions and caveats: GvH clones occurred in recipient marrow; some first appeared in ileum or blood. High graft-versus-host to host-versus-graft clonal ratios were seen in allografts of patients with graft-donor T cell macrochimerism.

The chain employs TRBV11-2 and TRBJ1-3, with D tentatively TRBD1 (6 bases). The clonotype was recovered from a human patient who received an intestinal transplant, so some T cells may come from the graft donor. The specimen was PBMCs, collected nearly 670 days after intestinal transplant. The CDR3 loop reads CASRSLRGAGNTIYF. In nucleotides, the CDR3 is TGTGCCAGCAGATCCCTGAGGGGGGCCGGAAACACCATATATTTT.